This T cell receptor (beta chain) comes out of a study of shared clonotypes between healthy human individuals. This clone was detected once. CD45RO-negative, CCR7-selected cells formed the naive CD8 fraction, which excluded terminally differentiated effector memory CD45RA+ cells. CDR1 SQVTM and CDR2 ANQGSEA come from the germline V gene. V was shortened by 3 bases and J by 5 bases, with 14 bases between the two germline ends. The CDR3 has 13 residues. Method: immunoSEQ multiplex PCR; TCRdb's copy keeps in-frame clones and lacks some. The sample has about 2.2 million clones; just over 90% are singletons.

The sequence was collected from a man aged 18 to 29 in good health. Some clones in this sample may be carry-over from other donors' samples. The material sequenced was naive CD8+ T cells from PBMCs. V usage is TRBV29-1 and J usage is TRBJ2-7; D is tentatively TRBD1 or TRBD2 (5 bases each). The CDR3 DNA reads TGCAGCGTTGAGCAGGGAGCTGGAGACGAGCAGTACTTC. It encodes CSVEQGAGDEQYF.